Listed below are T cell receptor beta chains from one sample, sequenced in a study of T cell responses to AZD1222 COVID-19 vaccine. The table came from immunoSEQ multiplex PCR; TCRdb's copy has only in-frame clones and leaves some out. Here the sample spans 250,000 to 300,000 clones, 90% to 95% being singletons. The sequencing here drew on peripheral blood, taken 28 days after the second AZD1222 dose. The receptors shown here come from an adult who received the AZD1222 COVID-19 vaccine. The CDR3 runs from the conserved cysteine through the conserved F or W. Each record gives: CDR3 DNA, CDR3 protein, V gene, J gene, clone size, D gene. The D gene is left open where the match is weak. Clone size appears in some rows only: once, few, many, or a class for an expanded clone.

DNA: TGTGCCAGCAGCGAAGCCGGGCTCTACAATGAGCAGTTCTTC
CDR3: CASSEAGLYNEQFF
V: TRBV9
J: TRBJ2-1
size: NA
D: NA

DNA: TGTGCCAGCAGCTTGTACCGCACTGAAGCTTTCTTT
CDR3: CASSLYRTEAFF
V: TRBV5-5
J: TRBJ1-1
size: NA
D: NA

DNA: TGTGCCAGCACCGAATGGGACAGGGACACCGGGGAGCTGTTTTTT
CDR3: CASTEWDRDTGELFF
V: TRBV7-9
J: TRBJ2-2
size: NA
D: TRBD1

DNA: TGTGCCAGCAGCTTAGATCCGGGACAGATGAATGAGCAGTTCTTC
CDR3: CASSLDPGQMNEQFF
V: TRBV7-2
J: TRBJ2-1
size: NA
D: TRBD1

DNA: TGCAGTGCTAGTAACGAAAATCAGCCCCAGCATTTT
CDR3: CSASNENQPQHF
V: TRBV20-1
J: TRBJ1-5
size: NA
D: NA

DNA: TGTGCCACCAGCCCGAGCAGGGGAAATCACGAGCAGTACTTC
CDR3: CATSPSRGNHEQYF
V: TRBV15
J: TRBJ2-7
size: NA
D: NA

DNA: TGTGCCAGCAGCCTTGGGGGGGCCGAAGAGACCCAGTACTTC
CDR3: CASSLGGAEETQYF
V: TRBV7-9
J: TRBJ2-5
size: NA
D: NA

DNA: TGTGCCAGCAGCTTAGCGGCTTTGGCTGAAGCTTTCTTT
CDR3: CASSLAALAEAFF
V: TRBV7-9
J: TRBJ1-1
size: NA
D: NA

DNA: TGTGCCAGCAGCTGGACAGGGGAGTATGGCTACACCTTC
CDR3: CASSWTGEYGYTF
V: TRBV5-4
J: TRBJ1-2
size: NA
D: TRBD1

DNA: TGTGCCTGGAGACAAACAGGAGTCTATGGCTACACCTTC
CDR3: CAWRQTGVYGYTF
V: TRBV30
J: TRBJ1-2
size: once
D: NA

DNA: TGTGCCAGCAGTTTAAGTCGGGGTTTGGGCTCTACCACAGATACGCAGTATTTT
CDR3: CASSLSRGLGSTTDTQYF
V: TRBV28
J: TRBJ2-3
size: NA
D: NA

DNA: TGTGCCAGCAGTGAATCCAGGGCGGGCAATCAGCCCCAGCATTTT
CDR3: CASSESRAGNQPQHF
V: TRBV2
J: TRBJ1-5
size: NA
D: NA

DNA: TGTGCCAGCAGCCCAGGACTCTACAATGAGCAGTTCTTC
CDR3: CASSPGLYNEQFF
V: TRBV4-2
J: TRBJ2-1
size: NA
D: NA

DNA: TGTGCCAGCAGTAACGTTGGGGACAGATTATATGGCTACACCTTC
CDR3: CASSNVGDRLYGYTF
V: TRBV28
J: TRBJ1-2
size: NA
D: TRBD1

DNA: TGCGCCAGCAGCTTGGATTGGGGGGGAGCTTTCTTT
CDR3: CASSLDWGGAFF
V: TRBV5-1
J: TRBJ1-1
size: NA
D: NA

DNA: TGTGCCAGCAGCGTAGATCCCGGGACTAGCACAGATACGCAGTATTTT
CDR3: CASSVDPGTSTDTQYF
V: TRBV9
J: TRBJ2-3
size: NA
D: NA

DNA: TGTGCCAGCAGCCCAAGCGGGAGGGCCGTCAATGAGCAGTTCTTC
CDR3: CASSPSGRAVNEQFF
V: TRBV3-1/TRBV3-2
J: TRBJ2-1
size: NA
D: TRBD2

DNA: TGTGCCAGCAGCGTCCGGGAGGTCCACAATGAGCAGTTCTTC
CDR3: CASSVREVHNEQFF
V: TRBV9
J: TRBJ2-1
size: NA
D: TRBD2

DNA: TGTGCTAGTAACCGGGGGGGGATGGCGTTAGAGACCCAGTACTTC
CDR3: CASNRGGMALETQYF
V: TRBV12-5
J: TRBJ2-5
size: NA
D: TRBD2

DNA: TGCGCCAGCAGCTTGGACACAGGGGAAACCGGGGAGCTGTTTTTT
CDR3: CASSLDTGETGELFF
V: TRBV5-1
J: TRBJ2-2
size: NA
D: TRBD1

DNA: TGTGCCAGCAGCTCAGGGAAAACTGAAGCTTTCTTT
CDR3: CASSSGKTEAFF
V: TRBV3-1/TRBV3-2
J: TRBJ1-1
size: NA
D: NA

DNA: TGTGCCAGCAGCACAGCACCTAGCACAGATACGCAGTATTTT
CDR3: CASSTAPSTDTQYF
V: TRBV9
J: TRBJ2-3
size: once
D: NA

DNA: TGTGCCAGCGGGACTAGGGATGGGGAAAAACTGTTTTTT
CDR3: CASGTRDGEKLFF
V: TRBV6-5
J: TRBJ1-4
size: few
D: NA

DNA: TGTGCCAGCAGCGGGGCACGGTTCGCAGATACGCAGTATTTT
CDR3: CASSGARFADTQYF
V: TRBV9
J: TRBJ2-3
size: NA
D: NA

DNA: TGTGCCAGCAGTCTACAGCTTTCGGCCCTCCACTTT
CDR3: CASSLQLSALHF
V: TRBV6-5
J: TRBJ1-6
size: NA
D: NA

DNA: TGTGCCACCGACGGGCTAGCGGGAAACTACGAGCAGTACTTC
CDR3: CATDGLAGNYEQYF
V: TRBV15
J: TRBJ2-7
size: NA
D: TRBD2

DNA: TGTGCCAGCAGCTTGGGCAGGGGCCCCTATGGCTACACCTTC
CDR3: CASSLGRGPYGYTF
V: TRBV5-6
J: TRBJ1-2
size: NA
D: NA

DNA: TGTGCCAGCAGTGAAGGCCAGGGTTACTATGGCTACACCTTC
CDR3: CASSEGQGYYGYTF
V: TRBV2
J: TRBJ1-2
size: NA
D: NA

DNA: TGTGCCACCAGCAGAGAAAAGGGGGATATAGATTCACCCCTCCACTTT
CDR3: CATSREKGDIDSPLHF
V: TRBV15
J: TRBJ1-6
size: NA
D: NA

DNA: TGTGCCAGCAGTTTGGTAGCGGGAGTGAAGGAGCAGTACTTC
CDR3: CASSLVAGVKEQYF
V: TRBV28
J: TRBJ2-5
size: once
D: TRBD2

DNA: TGTGCCAGCAGCCCCCGTGGAGCGGGGGGTAACACCGGGGAGCTGTTTTTT
CDR3: CASSPRGAGGNTGELFF
V: TRBV9
J: TRBJ2-2
size: NA
D: TRBD2

DNA: TGCGCCAGCAGCCAAGTAGGGTGGCAAGAGACCCAGTACTTC
CDR3: CASSQVGWQETQYF
V: TRBV4-3
J: TRBJ2-5
size: NA
D: NA

DNA: TGTGCCACCAGTCCCCGGGGTAGTCTGAATGAGCAGTTCTTC
CDR3: CATSPRGSLNEQFF
V: TRBV24-1
J: TRBJ2-1
size: once
D: NA